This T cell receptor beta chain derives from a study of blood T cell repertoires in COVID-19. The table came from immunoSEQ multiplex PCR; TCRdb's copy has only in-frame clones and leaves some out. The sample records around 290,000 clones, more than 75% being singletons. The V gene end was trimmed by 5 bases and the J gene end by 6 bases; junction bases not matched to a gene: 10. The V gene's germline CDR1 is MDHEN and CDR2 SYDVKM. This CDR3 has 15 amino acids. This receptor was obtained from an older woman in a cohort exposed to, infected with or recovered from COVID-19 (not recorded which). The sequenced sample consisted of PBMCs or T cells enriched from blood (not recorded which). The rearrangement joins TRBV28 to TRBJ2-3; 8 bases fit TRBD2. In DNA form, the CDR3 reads TGTGCCAGCAGTAAGAGCGGGAGTAACGCCGATACGCAGTATTTT. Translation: CASSKSGSNADTQYF.